This is a list of T cell receptor beta chains from one sample in a study of T and B cells in COVID-19 patients. TCRdb reanalysed the multiplex PCR reads using MiXCR and keeps one entry per CDR3 protein. Among nearly 15,000 distinct CDR3 sequences listed, roughly 29% were seen once. The specimen was blood. These receptors were taken from a human donor who had recovered from COVID-19. The CDR3 runs from the conserved cysteine through the conserved F or W. A D gene is named only where the DNA matches it firmly. Size is stated for part of the rows, as once, few or many counts, or as a class when the clone is expanded.

TRBJ1-2 | . | . | TRBV6-5 | CASSPLEVSGDYGYTF | TGTGCCAGCAGTCCCTTAGAGGTCTCAGGGGACTATGGCTACACCTTC
TRBJ2-1 | many | . | TRBV10-3 | CAISYSQGGTVNEQFF | TGTGCCATCAGCTATTCACAGGGGGGGACCGTGAATGAGCAGTTCTTC
TRBJ2-1 | few | . | TRBV7-2 | CASSLGQLRGNEQFF | TGTGCCAGCAGCTTAGGACAGCTCCGAGGCAATGAGCAGTTCTTC
TRBJ2-3 | . | . | TRBV12-3/TRBV12-4 | CASSRDLGTDTQYF | TGTGCCAGCAGTCGGGACCTTGGCACAGATACGCAGTATTTT
TRBJ2-7 | once | . | TRBV12-3/TRBV12-4 | CASSFGTTYEQYF | TGTGCCAGCAGCTTTGGAACTACTTACGAGCAGTACTTC
TRBJ1-4 | medium-sized | . | TRBV30 | CAWQRGLTKVFF | TGTGCCTGGCAGAGAGGGCTAACTAAGGTGTTTTTT
TRBJ1-5 | once | . | TRBV13 | CASSLSGGPQHF | TGTGCCAGCAGCTTAAGCGGAGGGCCCCAGCATTTT
TRBJ2-1 | . | TRBD2 | TRBV12-3/TRBV12-4 | CASSLGGATSGGAREQFF | TGTGCCAGCAGCTTAGGGGGGGCGACTAGCGGGGGGGCAAGGGAGCAGTTCTTC
TRBJ2-2 | . | . | TRBV11-1 | CASSLGGAGELFF | TGTGCCAGCAGCTTAGGGGGGGCCGGGGAGCTGTTTTTT
TRBJ1-6 | medium-sized | TRBD1 | TRBV11-3 | CASSLEQGRSPLHF | TGTGCCAGCAGCTTAGAACAGGGGCGCTCACCCCTCCACTTT
TRBJ2-6 | few | . | TRBV5-4 | CASSSPRFEGYGANVLTF | TGTGCCAGCAGCTCCCCCAGGTTTGAAGGTTATGGGGCCAACGTCCTGACTTTC
TRBJ1-2 | . | TRBD1 | TRBV29-1 | CSVGQGDNYGHTF | TGCAGCGTCGGACAGGGCGATAACTATGGCCACACCTTC
TRBJ2-7 | medium-sized | . | TRBV30 | CAWSGPAGRYEQYF | TGTGCCTGGAGTGGGCCGGCAGGAAGGTACGAGCAGTACTTC
TRBJ1-3 | few | . | TRBV19 | CASSPQGVTGNTIYF | TGTGCCAGTAGTCCTCAGGGAGTCACTGGAAACACCATATATTTT
TRBJ1-2 | . | . | TRBV12-3/TRBV12-4 | CASSLSGSNYGYTF | TGTGCCAGCAGTTTATCAGGGAGTAACTATGGCTACACCTTC
TRBJ1-4 | medium-sized | . | TRBV11-3 | CASSPRDATNEKLFF | TGTGCCAGCAGCCCACGCGATGCAACTAATGAAAAACTGTTTTTT
TRBJ2-1 | . | TRBD2 | TRBV7-2 | CASSWTSGMSSYNEQFF | TGTGCCAGCAGCTGGACTAGCGGGATGAGCTCCTACAATGAGCAGTTCTTC
TRBJ2-7 | few | . | TRBV6-1 | CASSQGQGYEQYF | TGTGCCAGCAGTCAAGGGCAGGGCTACGAGCAGTACTTC
TRBJ2-3 | many | . | TRBV12-3/TRBV12-4 | CASSLAVSTDTQYF | TGTGCCAGCAGTTTGGCAGTAAGCACAGATACGCAGTATTTT
TRBJ2-7 | . | . | TRBV5-1 | CASSLDSRPYEQYF | TGCGCCAGCAGCTTGGATTCCAGGCCCTACGAGCAGTACTTC
TRBJ1-1 | few | TRBD1 | TRBV6-5 | CASSYARTGTGIMNTEAFF | TGTGCCAGCAGTTACGCCAGGACCGGGACAGGGATCATGAACACTGAAGCTTTCTTT
TRBJ2-7 | . | . | TRBV4-3 | CASSQDLGAANYEQYF | TGCGCCAGCAGCCAAGATCTAGGCGCAGCTAACTACGAGCAGTACTTC
TRBJ2-3 | once | TRBD2 | TRBV30 | CARGGPSTDTQYF | TGTGCCCGGGGGGGACCTAGCACAGATACGCAGTATTTT
TRBJ2-7 | medium-sized | TRBD2 | TRBV6-5 | CASTQGLAGSPQYF | TGTGCCAGCACACAGGGACTAGCGGGGAGCCCTCAGTACTTC
TRBJ2-2 | . | . | TRBV5-6 | CASSRRGERRRGNRELFF | TGTGCCAGCAGCCGGAGGGGCGAGCGGAGAAGGGGAAATAGGGAGCTGTTTTTT